A selection of T cell receptor beta chains follows, all from one sample in a study of T cells in tumors after PD-1 blockade. Data came from immunoSEQ multiplex PCR; TCRdb stores just in-frame clones and leaves some out. Altogether around 21,000 clones are present, roughly 80% being singletons, with the ten largest covering roughly 27%. The specimen comprised PBMCs, sampled after anti-PD-1 therapy. All receptors come from a human donor with advanced basal cell or squamous cell carcinoma (not recorded which). CDR3s include the opening cysteine and the closing phenylalanine or tryptophan. Each record gives: V gene, J gene, clone size, CDR3 protein. Size is omitted from some rows. Given values are once, few, many or a class for expanded clones.

TRBV13	TRBJ1-2	-	CASHPGDIIYGYTF
TRBV19	TRBJ1-1	few	CASSRYTEAFF
TRBV5-1	TRBJ2-2	-	CASSRTGGDGTGELFF
TRBV5-6	TRBJ2-3	-	CASSSTASGATDTQYF
TRBV21-1	TRBJ2-2	-	CASSKGPGGRKSKNTGELFF
TRBV5-1	TRBJ1-1	-	CASSKGGGTEAFF
TRBV4-2	TRBJ1-5	-	CASSQVQGAIDQPQHF
TRBV7-2	TRBJ2-5	-	CASGYAPTGGAGETQYF
TRBV20-1	TRBJ2-2	few	CSASSPQGGGELFF
TRBV28	TRBJ1-1	-	CASSSHRGMNTEAFF
TRBV13	TRBJ2-7	-	CASSRYRDGDGEQYF
TRBV10-3	TRBJ2-2	-	CAIKGTGGYTGELFF
TRBV6-5	TRBJ2-1	-	CASSYFGPLEQFF
TRBV27	TRBJ1-4	few	CASSLTGEKSTNEKLFF
TRBV11-3	TRBJ2-2	-	CASSPTRVIGELFF
TRBV2	TRBJ1-3	-	CASSEYRTEDFSGNTIYF
TRBV5-1	TRBJ2-7	-	CASSLAWTLLGNEQYF
TRBV6-5	TRBJ1-3	-	CASSYNLRGGNTIYF
TRBV3-1/TRBV3-2	TRBJ2-7	-	CASSQVLDRSYEQYF
TRBV28	TRBJ1-2	-	CASSLEGYGYTF
TRBV5-8	TRBJ2-7	-	CASSPGQTTYEQYF
TRBV7-9	TRBJ1-1	-	CASSLAGVDTEAFF
TRBV18	TRBJ1-2	-	CASSPPQGAEGYTF
TRBV5-6	TRBJ1-2	-	CASTGTALSSYTF
TRBV5-1	TRBJ1-5	once	CASSWQGDLNQPQHF
TRBV7-9	TRBJ2-5	-	CASSLETTQYF
TRBV5-1	TRBJ2-7	few	CASSLVVDSYEQYF
TRBV27	TRBJ2-5	-	CASTNGPRETQYF
TRBV5-1	TRBJ2-2	-	CASSAKTANTGELFF
TRBV5-4	TRBJ2-2	-	CASSRDRDTGELFF
TRBV28	TRBJ1-1	-	CASSLLRGLGEAFF
TRBV15	TRBJ2-7	-	CATSREAGPSEQYF